The 3 T cell receptor beta chains reported below all come from one sample, sequenced in a study of blood T cells in healthy people across ages (dated by TCRdb to 2015 to 2017). The library was generated by 5' RACE. Sequenced using an Illumina HiSeq 2500. A second roughly 7 to 11 cycle PCR used a sample-barcoded 5' primer and a J-beta primer mix. TCRdb passed the public sequencing reads through fastp at Q25 and MiXCR, retaining productive beta sequences. CDR3 protein duplicates are merged, each entry listing the most common genes and DNA. The sample data list 600,000 to 800,000 distinct CDR3 sequences, and about 21% of these were observed just once. More than 3% of the sample rests with the top ten. The source material was blood. These receptors came from a man between 65 and 79 years old in good health.

In this sample, this clonotype turned up a few times. V usage is TRBV28 and J usage is TRBJ2-5; D gene unclear. The germline V and J ends were trimmed by 6 bases and 7 bases, with 9 bases remaining between them. The CDR3 runs 11 residues. In germline, CDR1 is MDHEN, CDR2 SYDVKM. The CDR3: CASSPRVTQYF. CDR3 bases: TGTGCCAGCAGCCCCCGTGTGACCCAGTACTTC. The whole variable domain, remainder taken from reference TRBV28 and TRBJ2-5, is DVKVTQSSRYLVKRTGEKVFLECVQDMDHENMFWYRQDPGLGLRLIYFSYDVKMKEKGDIPEGYSVSREKKERFSLILESASTNQTSMYLCASSPRVTQYFGPGTRLLVL.

This clonotype showed up just a few times. The chain links TRBV20-1 to TRBJ1-4, with a weak D call TRBD1 (5 bases). This CDR3 region has 12 residues. Trimming left V 6 bases short and J 6 bases short, with 11 bases between. Germline CDR1 reads DFQATT; CDR2 reads SNEGSKA (reference sequence). The CDR3 loop reads CSARTRDEKLFF. In nucleotides, the CDR3 is TGCAGTGCCAGGACAAGAGATGAAAAACTGTTTTTT.

The V call is TRBV20-1, the J call TRBJ2-5, with D maybe TRBD2 (6 bases). Trimming left V 0 bases short and J 1 base short, with 12 bases between. The V gene's germline CDR1 is DFQATT and CDR2 SNEGSKA (reference sequence). The CDR3 sequence is 15 residues long. The DNA of the CDR3 is TGCAGTGCTAGAGATATTGTGGGGGGCCAAGAGACCCAGTACTTC. It specifies CSARDIVGGQETQYF.